A selection of T cell receptor beta chains follows, all from one sample in a study of Tregs in tolerant kidney transplant recipients. Repertoires were generated with immunoSEQ multiplex PCR, while TCRdb's copy carries only in-frame clones and drops some. The sample lists 65,000 or so clones; around 87% were seen once. The sample here was CD4+ T cells from blood (PBMCs), taken 6 months after the transplant. These receptors all stem from a human patient who received a combined kidney and bone marrow transplant. Some T cells may originate from the graft donor. The CDR3 runs from the conserved cysteine through the conserved F or W. The D gene is left open where the match is weak. Size tells how often a clone was seen (once, few, many) or the class of an expanded clone, and some rows leave it out.

TRBV18,TRBJ2-7,.,14,TRBD1,CASSTTGGGYEQYF,TGTGCCAGCTCCACGACAGGGGGTGGTTACGAGCAGTACTTC
TRBV18,TRBJ1-2,.,16,TRBD1,CASSPTAPGQGDGYTF,TGTGCCAGCTCACCGACCGCCCCCGGACAGGGTGATGGCTACACCTTC
TRBV7-2,TRBJ1-1,.,17,TRBD1,CASSLGGQGRSDTEAFF,TGTGCCAGCAGCTTAGGGGGACAGGGTAGGAGTGACACTGAAGCTTTCTTT
TRBV2,TRBJ2-3,once,15,.,CASSGSGPYTDTQYF,TGTGCCAGCAGTGGAAGCGGGCCCTACACAGATACGCAGTATTTT
TRBV19,TRBJ2-7,.,14,.,CASSGGRSSYEQYF,TGTGCCAGTAGTGGGGGCAGAAGCTCCTACGAGCAGTACTTC
TRBV18,TRBJ1-2,.,15,.,CASSPNPTGESGYTF,TGTGCCAGCTCACCAAACCCGACCGGGGAGAGTGGCTACACCTTC
TRBV7-9,TRBJ2-1,.,16,TRBD2,CASSLGTSGVYNEQFF,TGTGCCAGCAGCTTGGGGACTAGCGGGGTTTACAATGAGCAGTTCTTC
TRBV14,TRBJ2-7,.,13,TRBD2,CASSLGLSYEQYF,TGTGCCAGCAGCCTGGGACTATCCTACGAGCAGTACTTC
TRBV9,TRBJ2-3,once,15,.,CASSVTPGGTDTQYF,TGTGCCAGCAGCGTAACCCCCGGGGGCACAGATACGCAGTATTTT
TRBV9,TRBJ2-2,.,17,TRBD2,CASSVFAGGTGTGELFF,TGTGCCAGCAGCGTTTTCGCGGGAGGTACTGGCACCGGGGAGCTGTTTTTT
TRBV7-9,TRBJ2-5,.,14,TRBD2,CASSLGLAGETQYF,TGTGCCAGCAGCCTGGGACTAGCGGGCGAGACCCAGTACTTC